These 24 T cell receptor beta chains share one sample of origin, sequenced in a study of OX40 agonist ivuxolimab in advanced cancers. The data were produced by immunoSEQ multiplex PCR, yet TCRdb's version contains in-frame clones alone and is incomplete. The sample shows more than 20,000 clones, more than 75% of them seen only once. The sample in question was CD4+ or CD8+ T cells sorted from blood, obtained in a trial of the OX40 agonist ivuxolimab. These receptors all come from an adult with an advanced solid tumor such as melanoma, head and neck, liver or kidney cancer.

The chain links TRBV7-2 to TRBJ1-2; D possibly corresponds to TRBD1 (6 bases). Deletions cut 0 bases from V and 4 bases from J, with 12 bases between. This CDR3 has 15 residues. Germline V lookup: CDR1 SGHTA, CDR2 FQGNSA. The CDR3 sequence: CASSLARTERYGYTF. DNA for the CDR3: TGTGCCAGCAGCTTAGCCCGGACAGAACGCTATGGCTACACCTTC.

This clone was detected only once. The chain joins TRBV7-9 to TRBJ2-2, with D perhaps TRBD1 (6 bases). From germline, CDR1 is SEHNR and CDR2 FQNEAQ (reference sequence). The CDR3 runs to 15 residues. Deletions cut 4 bases from V and 6 bases from J, with 15 bases between. This chain's CDR3 is CASSSDHRDAGELFF. The DNA for the CDR3 is TGTGCCAGCAGCTCCGACCACAGGGATGCCGGGGAGCTGTTTTTT.

The chain is built from TRBV7-2 and TRBJ2-1; 11 bases agree with TRBD2. The CDR3 has 15 residues. The V and J ends lost 8 bases and 3 bases, in that order; junction bases with no gene match: 6. CDR1 is SGHTA and CDR2 is FQGNSA in the germline V gene. This CDR3 is CASGPLAGDYNEQFF. The CDR3 DNA sequence: TGTGCCAGCGGGCCACTAGCGGGAGACTACAATGAGCAGTTCTTC.

The chain employs TRBV7-9 and TRBJ1-2, with D possibly matching TRBD1 (5 bases). The CDR3 consists of 14 residues. Trimming cost V 5 bases and J 3 bases, with 13 bases left between them. Per the germline V gene, CDR1 is SEHNR and CDR2 is FQNEAQ (reference sequence). CDR3 sequence (DNA): TGTGCCAGCAGCCACCCGGGGCAGGACTATGGCTACACCTTC. This translates into CASSHPGQDYGYTF.

V gene TRBV19 combines with J gene TRBJ2-2; perhaps D is TRBD1 or TRBD2 (5 bases each). V was trimmed by 6 bases and J by 7 bases, leaving 27 bases between them. Per germline, CDR1 LNHDA and CDR2 SQIVND (reference sequence). This CDR3 has 18 amino acids. The CDR3, as DNA: TGTGCCAGTAGAAACCACAACGTAGGGACCCGATTAGACGGGGAGCTGTTTTTT. This encodes CASRNHNVGTRLDGELFF.

The chain couples TRBV6-6 to TRBJ2-7, with TRBD1 identical over 7 bases. Per the germline V gene, CDR1 is MNHNY and CDR2 is SVGAGI (reference sequence). This CDR3 is built from 15 residues. V lost 10 bases to trimming and J lost 2 bases; unmatched junction nucleotides: 14. DNA of the CDR3: TGTGCCATCCACCCGGACAGGACCCTTCCCTACGAGCAGTACTTC. Translated, it gives CAIHPDRTLPYEQYF.

This clone appeared a single time. This chain joins TRBV5-4 and TRBJ2-7, with D tentatively TRBD1 (6 bases). CDR3 size: 14 residues. V lost 4 bases and J lost 3, with 14 bases in between. Germline V gene sequence: CDR1 SGHNT, CDR2 YYREEE (reference sequence). The CDR3 region has the DNA TGTGCCAGCAGCACCCTACGGGACAACTACGAGCAGTACTTC. This sequence encodes CASSTLRDNYEQYF.

This clone occurred a few times. V and J are TRBV4-1 and TRBJ1-1; 7 nucleotides match TRBD1. V trimming: 4 bases; J trimming: 6 bases; junction bases outside the gene matches: 5. CDR1 and CDR2 from the germline V gene are MGHRA and YSYEKL. This CDR3 contains 13 residues. The CDR3 sequence: CASSRNRGSEAFF. The CDR3 DNA follows: TGCGCCAGCAGCCGAAACAGGGGCTCTGAAGCTTTCTTT.

The chain uses TRBV27 and TRBJ2-1; TRBD2 might be the D (6 bases). This CDR3 comprises 12 residues. V was cut by 2 bases and J by 7 bases, with 6 bases left in between. CDR1 and CDR2 (germline): MNHEY, SMNVEV (reference sequence). The CDR3 reads CASSLGGNEQFF. The CDR3, as DNA: TGTGCCAGCAGTTTAGGAGGGAATGAGCAGTTCTTC.

The chain links TRBV7-9 to TRBJ2-2, with D perhaps matching TRBD2 (6 bases). Germline loops: CDR1 SEHNR, CDR2 FQNEAQ (reference sequence). Trimming took off 3 bases at V and 6 bases at J, with 11 bases between the two ends. The CDR3 extends over 14 amino acids. In DNA form, the CDR3 reads TGTGCCAGCAGCTTTACTAGCTTACCCGGGGAGCTGTTTTTT. Amino acid sequence: CASSFTSLPGELFF.

This chain links TRBV6-5 with TRBJ1-1; the D is unclear. The germline gives CDR1 MNHEY, CDR2 SVGAGI. With 6 bases removed from V and 2 bases from J, the gap between germline ends came to 4 bases. The CDR3 consists of 11 residues. The CDR3 nucleotides read TGTGCCAGCAGCAAAAACACTGAAGCTTTCTTT. The encoded protein is CASSKNTEAFF.

The genes are TRBV29-1 and TRBJ1-1; D ambiguous. Germline CDR1 is SQVTM and CDR2 is ANQGSEA. This CDR3 is 16 amino acids long. With 1 base removed from V and 0 bases from J, the gap between germline ends came to 15 bases. The CDR3 loop is CSVEVYGDYMNTEAFF. In DNA form, the CDR3 reads TGCAGCGTTGAAGTCTACGGTGACTACATGAACACTGAAGCTTTCTTT. Full variable domain (outside the CDR3, taken from reference TRBV29-1 and TRBJ1-1): SAVISQKPSRDICQRGTSLTIQCQVDSQVTMMFWYRQQPGQSLTLIATANQGSEATYESGFVIDKFPISRPNLTFSTLTVSNMSPEDSSIYLCSVEVYGDYMNTEAFFGQGTRLTVV.

This clone has more than one count but fewer than ten. The chain couples TRBV2 to TRBJ1-4; 9 positions match TRBD1. V shed 5 bases, J shed 4 bases, and the junction held 8 bases outside the gene matches. CDR3 length equals 16 residues. The germline V gene has CDR1 SNHLY and CDR2 FYNNEI. CDR3 loop: CASSWGQGGLNEKLFF. The CDR3 bases are TGTGCCAGCAGTTGGGGACAGGGTGGTCTTAATGAAAAACTGTTTTTT.

V and J are TRBV2 and TRBJ2-1; 9 nucleotides agree with TRBD1. V lost 3 bases, J lost 8 bases, and 8 bases stayed unmatched. The germline V gene has CDR1 SNHLY and CDR2 FYNNEI. CDR3 length: 15 amino acids. The CDR3, as DNA: TGTGCCAGCAGTGAGGGGACAGGGTTTACGGATGAGCAGTTCTTC. It is translated as CASSEGTGFTDEQFF.

This chain connects TRBV2 to TRBJ1-1; tentative D call: TRBD1 (5 bases). Germline V gene data show CDR1 as SNHLY and CDR2 as FYNNEI. The V end lost 8 bases, the J end lost 5 bases, and 15 bases lay between the germline ends. The length of the CDR3 is 13 residues. CDR3 sequence (DNA): TGTGCCAGCCCGGGGGGGTTGTCGACTGAAGCTTTCTTT. Its translation: CASPGGLSTEAFF.

This chain connects TRBV7-9 to TRBJ2-7; D is perhaps TRBD1 (6 bases). V was clipped by 4 bases and J by 2 bases, with 12 bases between them. CDR1 is SEHNR and CDR2 is FQNEAQ in the germline V gene (reference sequence). The CDR3 totals 14 residues. The CDR3 bases are TGTGCCAGCAGCTCTCGACAGGAGCCCTACGAGCAGTACTTC. Encoded protein: CASSSRQEPYEQYF. Full variable domain (outside the CDR3, taken from reference TRBV7-9 and TRBJ2-7): DTGVSQNPRHKITKRGQNVTFRCDPISEHNRLYWYRQTLGQGPEFLTYFQNEAQLEKSRLLSDRFSAERPKGSFSTLEIQRTEQGDSAMYLCASSSRQEPYEQYFGPGTRLTVT.

This chain links TRBV28 with TRBJ2-7; tentative D call: TRBD2 (5 bases). Germline V gives CDR1 MDHEN, CDR2 SYDVKM. This CDR3 contains 14 residues. V lost 3 bases, J lost 0 bases, and 9 bases lay in between. DNA for the CDR3: TGTGCCAGCAGTTTTTTTCGGGGCTCCTACGAGCAGTACTTC. It codes for CASSFFRGSYEQYF. The variable domain in full, completed from reference TRBV28 and TRBJ2-7, reads DVKVTQSSRYLVKRTGEKVFLECVQDMDHENMFWYRQDPGLGLRLIYFSYDVKMKEKGDIPEGYSVSREKKERFSLILESASTNQTSMYLCASSFFRGSYEQYFGPGTRLTVT.

V gene TRBV30 combines with J gene TRBJ2-7; 10 bases agree with TRBD2. The germline V gene encodes CDR1 GTSNPN and CDR2 SVGIG (reference sequence). CDR3 length equals 15 residues. V trimming: 3 bases; J trimming: 2 bases; junction bases outside the gene matches: 7. This chain's CDR3 is CAWREHTSGAYEQYF. The CDR3 DNA reads as TGTGCCTGGAGAGAGCACACTAGCGGGGCCTACGAGCAGTACTTC.

The genes are TRBV4-1 and TRBJ2-1; D tentatively fits TRBD1 or TRBD2 (5 bases each). Trimming took 0 bases from V and 4 from J, leaving 16 bases between them. Germline V gives CDR1 MGHRA, CDR2 YSYEKL. The CDR3 contains 17 residues. The CDR3 spells CASSQELKWGRYNEQFF. The DNA for the CDR3 is TGCGCCAGCAGCCAAGAGCTTAAATGGGGACGTTACAATGAGCAGTTCTTC.

The chain recombines TRBV7-8 with TRBJ2-1; D call uncertain. The CDR3 loop spans 11 amino acids. Germline loops: CDR1 SGHVS, CDR2 FQNEAQ. V lost 8 bases, J lost 6 bases, and 8 bases lay in between. The CDR3 nucleotides read TGTGCCAGCCTGGGCCTCAATGAGCAGTTCTTC. Translating gives CASLGLNEQFF. Complete variable domain (other parts from reference TRBV7-8 and TRBJ2-1): GAGVSQSPRYKVAKRGQDVALRCDPISGHVSLFWYQQALGQGPEFLTYFQNEAQLDKSGLPSDRFFAERPEGSVSTLKIQRTQQEDSAVYLCASLGLNEQFFGPGTRLTVL.

The chain employs TRBV5-8 and TRBJ2-7; tentative D call: TRBD2 (6 bases). CDR3 length: 18 amino acids. The V and J ends lost 0 bases and 2 bases respectively, with 21 bases between them. In germline, CDR1 is SGHTS, CDR2 YDEGEE. The CDR3 nucleotides are TGTGCCAGCAGCTTGGCTGGGGACGGCGGGGATTACCCCTACGAGCAGTACTTC. Its translation is CASSLAGDGGDYPYEQYF.

This clone has only one observation. The genes are TRBV15 and TRBJ2-5, with 13 nucleotides matching TRBD2. The CDR3 sequence is 17 residues long. The ends lost 1 base at V and 2 bases at J; junction bases unmatched: 4. CDR1 LNHNV and CDR2 YYDKDF come from the germline V gene (reference sequence). The CDR3 reads CATSRGLAGGGQETQYF. Here the CDR3 DNA reads TGTGCCACCAGCAGAGGACTAGCGGGAGGAGGGCAAGAGACCCAGTACTTC.

This chain uses TRBV5-6 with TRBJ2-1; 7 nucleotides align to TRBD2. Losses at the gene ends were 4 bases for V and 8 bases for J; bases not matched to a gene: 15. The CDR3 totals 16 residues. Germline loops: CDR1 SGHDT, CDR2 YYEEEE. The CDR3 region has the DNA TGTGCCAGCAGCCCTACCGGGACTATCGATCAACATGAGCAGTTCTTC. Its translation: CASSPTGTIDQHEQFF.

The chain is built from TRBV12-5 and TRBJ2-7; TRBD1 agrees at 9 bases. The CDR3 is 16 residues long. Germline CDR1 and CDR2: LGHNT and FRNRAP. V shed 2 bases and J 7 bases; nucleotides not matched to a gene: 12. The CDR3 loop reads CASGLHFTGGFLEQYF. The CDR3 DNA is TGTGCTAGTGGTTTGCATTTTACAGGGGGCTTCCTTGAGCAGTACTTC.